The sequence of this T cell receptor beta chain was determined in a study of CD8+ T cells in alopecia areata. Notes on this clone: Its antigen is unidentified.

Investigators isolated RNA and reverse transcribed it into cDNA to act as the sequencing template. Here immunoSEQ multiplex PCR was the method, and the copy in TCRdb shows in-frame clones only, minus some. The sample has 200,000 to 250,000 clones, more than 50% seen once. The study's findings and limits: An increase in clonality over normal scalp was evident in lesional scalp, especially alopecia totalis/universalis.

Per the germline V gene, CDR1 is MGHDK and CDR2 is SYGVNS. The germline V and J ends were trimmed by 1 base and 6 bases, with 9 bases remaining between them. This CDR3 has 13 amino acids. This chain uses TRBV25-1 with TRBJ1-2; D is uncertain. The sample comprised CD8+ T cells sorted from blood. The TCR comes from a human donor in good health. The CDR3 loop reads CASSEWGGHGYTF. The CDR3 coding sequence is TGTGCCAGCAGTGAATGGGGAGGGCATGGCTACACCTTC.